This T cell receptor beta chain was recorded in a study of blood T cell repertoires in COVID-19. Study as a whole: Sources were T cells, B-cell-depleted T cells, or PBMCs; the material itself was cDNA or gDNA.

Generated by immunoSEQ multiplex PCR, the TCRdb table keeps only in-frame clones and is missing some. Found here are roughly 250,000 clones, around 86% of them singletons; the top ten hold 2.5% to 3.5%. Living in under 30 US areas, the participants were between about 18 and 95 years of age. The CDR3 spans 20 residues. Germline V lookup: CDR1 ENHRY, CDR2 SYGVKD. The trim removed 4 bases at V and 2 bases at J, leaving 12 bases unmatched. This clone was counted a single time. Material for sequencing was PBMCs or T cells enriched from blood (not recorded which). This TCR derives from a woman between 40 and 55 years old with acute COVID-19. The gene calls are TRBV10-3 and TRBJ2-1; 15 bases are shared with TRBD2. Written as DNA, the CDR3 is TGTGCCATCAGTGTGGCCGGGACTAGCGGGAGGACCCTAACCTACAATGAGCAGTTCTTC. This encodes CAISVAGTSGRTLTYNEQFF.